This T cell receptor beta chain was identified in a study of chemoradiotherapy in HPV16-positive cancers. This CDR3 is 12 amino acids long. Clones were sequenced by immunoSEQ multiplex PCR, and TCRdb holds only the in-frame ones, with some missing. The data show under 7,000 clones, 70% to 85% seen once. By its share, this clone is medium-sized. The sequence was collected from a human donor with HPV-associated anogenital cancer. The source material was tumor tissue, sampled from a patient who underwent chemoradiotherapy. This chain connects TRBV21-1 to TRBJ2-1. TRBV21-1 is deemed a pseudogene. CDR3 in DNA: TGTGCCAGCAGCATCAGATTGGGTGAGCAGTTCTTC. This codes for CASSIRLGEQFF.